This is a list of T cell receptor beta chains from one sample in a study of CD8+CD57+ T cells in acquired aplastic anemia. TCRdb fed the reads into MiXCR, producing one record per CDR3 protein. The table shows roughly 150,000 distinct CDR3 sequences, with around half occurring only once. Sequencing was carried out using sorted CD4+, CD8+, or CD8+CD57+ T cells (not recorded which) from PBMCs. Receptors originate from a human donor with aplastic anemia. Each CDR3 is given with its conserved first and last residue.

CDR3aa,j_gene,v_gene
CASSPLPVKGPTEAFF,TRBJ1-1,TRBV28
CASSLMVNEQFF,TRBJ2-1,TRBV7-9
CASTSPRPALQETQYF,TRBJ2-5,TRBV6-6
CSARTGREPYEQYF,TRBJ2-7,TRBV20-1
CASSLDFGGDEQFF,TRBJ2-1,TRBV12-3/TRBV12-4
CATSSADRYNSPLHF,TRBJ1-6,TRBV15
CSAGQGRLNTEAFF,TRBJ1-1,TRBV20-1
CARGTAFF,TRBJ1-2,TRBV2
CASSSRGSLSYEQYF,TRBJ2-7,TRBV7-9
CASSRTTGTYGYTF,TRBJ1-2,TRBV6-1
CASSLRKGPEVIEQYF,TRBJ2-7,TRBV7-9
CGRGQSGDPTYEQYF,TRBJ2-7,TRBV5-1
CASSFRSRLYNEQFF,TRBJ2-1,TRBV5-5
CSTRGREETQYF,TRBJ2-5,TRBV29-1
CASSYSFTGELFF,TRBJ2-2,TRBV6-5
CASSDYRQASGASVLTF,TRBJ2-6,TRBV2
CASSGTGESYEQYF,TRBJ2-7,TRBV2
CASSQVPGRAFF,TRBJ1-1,TRBV4-2
CASSIGGARQPQHF,TRBJ1-5,TRBV19
CASSFFTDTQYF,TRBJ2-3,TRBV28
CSARVPRESPDTQYF,TRBJ2-3,TRBV20-1
CSARTGNTEAFF,TRBJ1-1,TRBV20-1
CASSLRFGQKNTEAFF,TRBJ1-1,TRBV11-2
CASSLDPPGEQETQYF,TRBJ2-5,TRBV7-7
CASKEAGGQFF,TRBJ2-1,TRBV12-3/TRBV12-4
CASSKEGYGYTF,TRBJ1-2,TRBV19
CASSYMAESPRGYTF,TRBJ1-2,TRBV6-6
CASSLDGQGITEAFF,TRBJ1-1,TRBV5-1
CASSEMTKNIQYF,TRBJ2-4,TRBV5-4
CAWRIKTSQPQHF,TRBJ1-5,TRBV30
CASSDAGDSTDTQYF,TRBJ2-3,TRBV2
CATSETSGGPIAEAFF,TRBJ1-1,TRBV24-1
CATSKDRPQLNEQFF,TRBJ2-1,TRBV15
CASSLKPGELFF,TRBJ2-2,TRBV7-3
CASSSIISDTIYF,TRBJ1-3,TRBV7-2
CAIKPGTSGYSYEQYF,TRBJ2-7,TRBV10-3
CATSDPSGGSALNEQFF,TRBJ2-1,TRBV24-1
CASTTDRGRSSYNSPLHF,TRBJ1-6,TRBV6-1
CATSRDLCGTGRDEQYF,TRBJ2-7,TRBV15
CASRGTGELFF,TRBJ2-2,TRBV7-9
CASSPPGQGDSPLHF,TRBJ1-6,TRBV7-9
CSATGLAGNAQYF,TRBJ2-3,TRBV20-1
CASSEGSYSPLHF,TRBJ1-6,TRBV2
CASSEGRTPSPLHF,TRBJ1-6,TRBV10-1
CASSLAYREQYF,TRBJ2-7,TRBV7-2
CASSLVGVRQPQHF,TRBJ1-5,TRBV7-2
CASSIGGTGELFF,TRBJ2-2,TRBV19
CSASGTSAYEQYF,TRBJ2-7,TRBV20-1
CSAQQGAMSPLHF,TRBJ1-6,TRBV29-1
CATSAGTGGFETQYF,TRBJ2-3,TRBV24-1
CASSSGTPNSPLHF,TRBJ1-6,TRBV7-9
CASSLRQYF,TRBJ2-7,TRBV7-2
CASNFDSDVYTEAFF,TRBJ1-1,TRBV6-9
CASRRTGLYGYTF,TRBJ1-2,TRBV9
CASSMVRVKDNEQFF,TRBJ2-1,TRBV27
CASSRRQGPQYF,TRBJ2-3,TRBV25-1